Below are 18 T cell receptor beta chains sequenced from a single sample in a study of blood T cell repertoires in COVID-19. Profiling relied on immunoSEQ multiplex PCR, and the TCRdb table lists in-frame clones only, not all of them. Of around 620,000 clones listed, around 89% are singletons. The sequencing input was peripheral blood. The receptors shown here come from a woman younger than 35 with acute or convalescent COVID-19.

This clone was found once. The chain carries TRBV2 and TRBJ1-1, with D perhaps matching TRBD1 (6 bases). Germline V lookup: CDR1 SNHLY, CDR2 FYNNEI. The CDR3 runs to 14 residues. Trimming removed 3 bases at V and 1 base at J, with 9 bases between. The CDR3 reads CASSDRTANTEAFF. CDR3 in DNA: TGTGCCAGCAGTGATAGGACAGCGAACACTGAAGCTTTCTTT.

The V gene is TRBV4-3, the J gene TRBJ1-2, with 7 bases fitting TRBD1. The V gene's germline CDR1 is LGHNA and CDR2 YSLEER. The CDR3 runs to 13 residues. After removal of 4 bases from V and 7 bases from J, the junction contained 6 bases not matched to a gene. As DNA, the CDR3 is TGCGCCAGCAGCCGCGACAGGGAACTTGGCTACACCTTC. As protein: CASSRDRELGYTF.

The chain joins TRBV6-5 to TRBJ1-2; D gene ambiguous. Germline loops: CDR1 MNHEY, CDR2 SVGAGI. V was pared by 9 bases and J by 2 bases, with 13 bases between. The CDR3 loop spans 13 amino acids. Written as DNA, the CDR3 is TGTGCCAGTTCTCTAGGTCCCAACTATGGCTACACCTTC. Amino acids: CASSLGPNYGYTF.

This clone has only one observation. V and J are TRBV7-3 and TRBJ2-3, with D possibly TRBD2 on 6 matching bases. Trimming removed 3 bases at V and 2 bases at J, with 9 bases between. The CDR3 is 14 amino acids. Germline V lookup: CDR1 SGHTA, CDR2 FQGTGA. CDR3 nucleotide sequence: TGTGCCAGCAGCTTTGGAGGGATCACAGATACGCAGTATTTT. Its translation: CASSFGGITDTQYF.

The chain uses TRBV10-1 and TRBJ1-1, with D tentatively TRBD1 (5 bases). The V and J ends lost 6 bases and 7 bases respectively, with 21 bases between them. Germline V gene data show CDR1 as WNHNN and CDR2 as SYGVQD (reference sequence). The CDR3 sequence is 15 residues long. CDR3 amino acids: CASSHMTDRLGEAFF. The CDR3 nucleotides are TGCGCCAGCAGCCATATGACAGACCGTTTGGGTGAAGCTTTCTTT.

This clone was seen once. The chain links TRBV2 to TRBJ1-4; maybe TRBD1 (6 bases). V shed 7 bases and J shed 4 bases, with 10 bases lying between them. Germline lookup yields CDR1 SNHLY and CDR2 FYNNEI. The CDR3 has 13 residues. This CDR3 reads CASKGHYNEKLFF. As DNA, the CDR3 is TGTGCCAGCAAGGGACACTATAATGAAAAACTGTTTTTT.

The chain links TRBV27 to TRBJ2-3; TRBD1 is a possible D gene (6 bases). The CDR3 runs 15 residues. Germline lookup yields CDR1 MNHEY and CDR2 SMNVEV (reference sequence). V lost 4 bases, J lost 0 bases, and 11 bases lay in between. CDR3 sequence reads: CASSYGQISTDTQYF. The DNA of the CDR3 is TGTGCCAGCAGTTACGGACAGATTAGCACAGATACGCAGTATTTT.

J is TRBJ1-1 and V is TRBV7-3; D unresolved. V lost 4 bases, J lost 6 bases, and 12 bases lay in between. Germline CDR1 SGHTA, CDR2 FQGTGA. CDR3 size: 13 residues. The CDR3 DNA sequence: TGTGCCAGCAGCTCACATCGGGGAGCTGAAGCTTTCTTT. Translation gives CASSSHRGAEAFF.

The chain combines TRBV2 with TRBJ2-1; 8 nucleotides align to TRBD1. CDR3 length: 16 residues. Germline loops: CDR1 SNHLY, CDR2 FYNNEI. The V segment lost 3 bases and the J segment 2 bases; nucleotides outside the gene matches: 6. The CDR3 protein is CASSEGQGAAYNEQFF. The CDR3 DNA sequence: TGTGCCAGCAGTGAGGGGCAGGGGGCTGCCTACAATGAGCAGTTCTTC.

A few counts support this clone. The J gene is TRBJ1-2, the V gene TRBV12-3 or TRBV12-4; D may be TRBD1 (6 bases). Trimming cost V 3 bases and J 4 bases, with 9 bases left between them. The CDR3 covers 13 residues. DNA of the CDR3: TGTGCCAGCAGTTTTGGGACAACCTATGGCTACACCTTC. The encoded protein is CASSFGTTYGYTF.

This clone was seen a single time. The V gene is TRBV7-7, the J gene TRBJ1-2; unclear D gene. V gave up 2 bases and J gave up 3 bases, with 10 bases separating them. This CDR3 is 14 amino acids long. The germline gives CDR1 SSHAT, CDR2 FNYEAQ (reference sequence). CDR3 bases: TGTGCCAGCAGCTTACTCAGAGGGCACTATGGCTACACCTTC. It yields the protein CASSLLRGHYGYTF.

V usage is TRBV18 and J usage is TRBJ1-5, with D hard to call. CDR3 size: 14 residues. Germline assignment: CDR1 KGHSH and CDR2 LQKENI. V was clipped by 4 bases and J by 7 bases, with 14 bases between them. The CDR3 DNA sequence: TGTGCCAGCTCACGAGCCCCCAAAGTACAGCCCCAGCATTTT. Translation: CASSRAPKVQPQHF.

This chain connects TRBV5-6 to TRBJ1-2, with unresolved D. This CDR3 has 15 amino acids. The germline CDR1 and CDR2 sequences are SGHDT and YYEEEE. Between the trimmed V and J ends, which lost 4 bases and 3 bases, there was a span of 16 bases. The CDR3 sequence is CASSPPPVGDYGYTF. CDR3 bases: TGTGCCAGCAGCCCCCCACCAGTCGGGGACTATGGCTACACCTTC.

V gene TRBV5-1 combines with J gene TRBJ2-5, with 8 bases matching TRBD2. Germline values: CDR1 SGHRS, CDR2 YFSETQ. V trimming: 1 base; J trimming: 2 bases; junction bases outside the gene matches: 4. CDR3 size: 15 residues. In DNA, the CDR3 is TGCGCCAGCAGCTTGTTCCAGCGGGGGCAAGAGACCCAGTACTTC. Translation: CASSLFQRGQETQYF.

The chain uses TRBV9 and TRBJ1-3, with D hard to call. V lost 0 bases to trimming and J lost 0 bases, with 7 bases between them. Germline V CDR1 and CDR2: SGDLS, YYNGEE. The CDR3 runs 15 residues. The CDR3 protein is CASSVAGISGNTIYF. In nucleotides, the CDR3 is TGTGCCAGCAGCGTAGCGGGGATCTCTGGAAACACCATATATTTT.

The rearrangement joins TRBV11-2 to TRBJ2-1; D not resolved. The V and J ends lost 3 bases and 5 bases respectively, with 11 bases between them. CDR1 SGHAT and CDR2 FQNNGV come from the germline V gene. This CDR3 spans 14 amino acids. The CDR3 reads CASSFATSNNEQFF. The CDR3 coding sequence is TGTGCCAGCAGCTTTGCGACTTCTAACAATGAGCAGTTCTTC.

The chain combines TRBV7-9 with TRBJ2-7, with D possibly TRBD2 on 5 matching bases. V was pared by 5 bases and J by 2 bases, with 16 bases between. The length of the CDR3 is 15 residues. CDR1 is SEHNR and CDR2 is FQNEAQ in the germline V gene (reference sequence). CDR3 coding DNA: TGTGCCAGCAGCGGGAGTTATGGACCTCCCTACGAGCAGTACTTC. Translation gives CASSGSYGPPYEQYF.

This clone is a singleton in its sample. The chain has TRBV7-2 and TRBJ1-2; TRBD1 matches at 9 bases. The germline V gene encodes CDR1 SGHTA and CDR2 FQGNSA. This CDR3 comprises 18 residues. With 5 bases clipped from V and 4 bases from J, the junction kept 17 bases outside the gene matches. CDR3 protein: CASSPRGGWTGAFYGYTF. The DNA of the CDR3 is TGTGCCAGCAGCCCTCGGGGGGGGTGGACAGGGGCGTTCTATGGCTACACCTTC.